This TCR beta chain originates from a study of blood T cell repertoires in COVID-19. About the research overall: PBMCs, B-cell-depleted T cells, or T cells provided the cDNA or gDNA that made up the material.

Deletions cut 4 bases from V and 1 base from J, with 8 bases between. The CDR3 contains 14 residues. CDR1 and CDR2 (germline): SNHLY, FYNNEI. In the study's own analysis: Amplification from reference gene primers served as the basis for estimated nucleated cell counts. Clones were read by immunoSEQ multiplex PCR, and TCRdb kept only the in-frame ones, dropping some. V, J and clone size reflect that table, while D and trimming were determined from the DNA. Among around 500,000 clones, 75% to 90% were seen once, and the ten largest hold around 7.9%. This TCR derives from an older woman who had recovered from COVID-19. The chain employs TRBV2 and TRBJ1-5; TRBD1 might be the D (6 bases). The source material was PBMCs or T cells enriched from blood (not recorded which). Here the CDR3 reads CASSGTESNQPQHF. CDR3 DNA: TGTGCCAGCAGTGGGACAGAGAGCAATCAGCCCCAGCATTTT.